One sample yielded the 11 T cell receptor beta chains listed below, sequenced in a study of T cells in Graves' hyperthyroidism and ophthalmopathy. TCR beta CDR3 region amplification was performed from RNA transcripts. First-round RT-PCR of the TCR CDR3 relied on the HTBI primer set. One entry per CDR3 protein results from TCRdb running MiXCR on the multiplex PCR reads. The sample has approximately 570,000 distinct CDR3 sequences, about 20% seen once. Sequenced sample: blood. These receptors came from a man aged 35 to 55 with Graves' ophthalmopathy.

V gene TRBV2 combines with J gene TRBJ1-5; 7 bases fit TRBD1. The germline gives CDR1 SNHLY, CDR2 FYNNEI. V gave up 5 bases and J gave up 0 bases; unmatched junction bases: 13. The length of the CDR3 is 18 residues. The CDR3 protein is CASSTDREWGFSNQPQHF. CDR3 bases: TGTGCCAGCAGTACAGACAGGGAGTGGGGGTTTAGCAATCAGCCCCAGCATTTT.

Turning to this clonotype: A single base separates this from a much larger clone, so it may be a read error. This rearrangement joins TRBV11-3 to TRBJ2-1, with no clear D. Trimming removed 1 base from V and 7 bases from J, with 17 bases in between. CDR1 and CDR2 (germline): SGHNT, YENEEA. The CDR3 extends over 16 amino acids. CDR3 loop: CASSLGDITGTNEQFF. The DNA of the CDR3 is TGTGCCAGCAGCTTAGGAGACATCACGGGCACTAATGAGCAGTTCTTC.

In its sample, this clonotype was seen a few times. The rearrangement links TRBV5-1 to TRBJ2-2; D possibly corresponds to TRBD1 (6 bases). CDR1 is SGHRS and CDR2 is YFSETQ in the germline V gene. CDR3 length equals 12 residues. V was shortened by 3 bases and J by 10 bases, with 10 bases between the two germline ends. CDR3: CASSSKGEELFF. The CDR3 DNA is TGCGCCAGCAGCTCTAAGGGGGAGGAGCTGTTTTTT.

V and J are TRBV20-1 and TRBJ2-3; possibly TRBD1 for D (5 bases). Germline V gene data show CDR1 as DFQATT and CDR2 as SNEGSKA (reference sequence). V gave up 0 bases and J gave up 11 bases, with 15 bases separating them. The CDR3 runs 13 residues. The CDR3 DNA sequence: TGCAGTGCTAGAGATCTGGGGCGCTCCAGGCAGTATTTT. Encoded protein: CSARDLGRSRQYF.

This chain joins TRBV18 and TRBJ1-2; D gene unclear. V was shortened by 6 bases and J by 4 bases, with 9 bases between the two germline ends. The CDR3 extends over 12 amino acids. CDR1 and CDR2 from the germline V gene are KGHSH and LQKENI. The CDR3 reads CASSGETYGYTF. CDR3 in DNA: TGTGCCAGCTCGGGAGAAACCTATGGCTACACCTTC.

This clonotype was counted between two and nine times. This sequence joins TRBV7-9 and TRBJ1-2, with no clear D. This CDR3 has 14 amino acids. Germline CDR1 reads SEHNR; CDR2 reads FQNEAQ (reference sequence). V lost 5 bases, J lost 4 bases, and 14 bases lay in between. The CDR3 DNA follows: TGTGCCAGCAGCCCGACCAACAGAGCCTATGGCTACACCTTC. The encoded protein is CASSPTNRAYGYTF.

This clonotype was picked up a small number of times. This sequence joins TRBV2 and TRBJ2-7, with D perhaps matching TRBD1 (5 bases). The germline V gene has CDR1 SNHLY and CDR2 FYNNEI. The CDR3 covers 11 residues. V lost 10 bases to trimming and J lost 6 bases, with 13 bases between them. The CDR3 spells CATRRTGEQYF. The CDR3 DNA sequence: TGTGCCACCCGAAGAACAGGCGAGCAGTACTTC.

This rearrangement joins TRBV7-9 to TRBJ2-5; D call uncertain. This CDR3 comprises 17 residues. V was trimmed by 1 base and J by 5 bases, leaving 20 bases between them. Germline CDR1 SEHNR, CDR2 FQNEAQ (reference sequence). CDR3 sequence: CASSLGTASWVVETQYF. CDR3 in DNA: TGTGCCAGCAGCTTAGGGACGGCCTCCTGGGTCGTGGAGACCCAGTACTTC.

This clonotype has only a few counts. The CDR3 DNA is TGTGCCAGCAGTTATTTGAGCGGCGTCTACAATGAGCAGTTCTTC. Its protein is CASSYLSGVYNEQFF. The J gene is TRBJ2-1, the V gene TRBV12-3 or TRBV12-4, with a tentative D call TRBD2 (5 bases). The CDR3 covers 15 residues. The V gene lost 4 bases and the J gene lost 3 bases, with 13 bases spanning the gap.

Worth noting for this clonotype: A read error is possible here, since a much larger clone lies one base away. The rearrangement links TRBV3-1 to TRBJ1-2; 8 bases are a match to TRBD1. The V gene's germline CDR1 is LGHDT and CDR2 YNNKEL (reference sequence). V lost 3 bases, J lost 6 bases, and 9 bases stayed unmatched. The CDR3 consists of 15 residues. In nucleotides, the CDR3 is TGTGCCAGCAGCCATACAGGGGGAGGGAGAGATGGCTACACCTTC. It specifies CASSHTGGGRDGYTF.

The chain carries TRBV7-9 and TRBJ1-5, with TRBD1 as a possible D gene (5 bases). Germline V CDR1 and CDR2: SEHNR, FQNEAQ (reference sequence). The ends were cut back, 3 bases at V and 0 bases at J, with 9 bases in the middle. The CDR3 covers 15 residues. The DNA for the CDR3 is TGTGCCAGCAGCTTGAGAGGGGATAGCAATCAGCCCCAGCATTTT. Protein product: CASSLRGDSNQPQHF.